The source of this T cell receptor beta chain is a study of vaccination effects on CD4 cells after COVID-19. General observations from the study: Common cold coronaviruses were cross-recognized by only 1 of 255 vaccine-induced clones in healthy vaccinees. There were few convalescent patients in the study and no early post-infection timepoints.

TCRdb keeps only in-frame clones here, not all; method: immunoSEQ multiplex PCR. The sample lists about 54,000 clones, roughly 80% occurring once. Expansion with viral peptide pools was applied to antigen-specific CD4+ T cells by the ViraFEST assay prior to sequencing. Culturing for about 10 days preceded CD4+ T cell isolation. A density of over 1.5 million PBMC per well was used; these cells were cultured with approximately 9.3 IU/ml IL-2 and about 10 ug/ml peptides. Half-medium changes using IL-2 medium occurred on days 3 and 7. With respect to this clone: Its antigen remains unidentified.

The TCR sequence derives from a human donor who received a COVID-19 vaccine. The specimen comprised CD4+ T cells from PBMCs cultured with HCoV-229E spike peptides, sampled before COVID-19 vaccination.

DNA for the CDR3: TGTGCCAGCAGCATCGGGACAGGGGGACCAGATACGCAGTATTTT. Translation gives CASSIGTGGPDTQYF. The rearrangement links TRBV7-9 to TRBJ2-3; 11 bases align to TRBD1. The CDR3 runs 15 residues. Germline V lookup: CDR1 SEHNR, CDR2 FQNEAQ (reference sequence). After removal of 5 bases from V and 4 bases from J, the junction contained 5 bases not matched to a gene.